The TCR beta chain under discussion was sequenced for a study of response to subunit inactivated influenza vaccine listed by TCRdb under 2018. In the study overall: To follow how T cells responded to a trivalent subunit inactivated influenza vaccine, the researchers relied on deep quantitative profiling of the T cell receptor repertoire. Beyond this particular receptor, the publication reports: The authors suggested that each seasonal influenza vaccination may recruit only a limited number of new T cells.

This clonotype was detected ten times or more. The target of this receptor is not known. Base qualities are missing; no much larger clone stands one base away. CDR1 and CDR2 are read off the germline V gene (reference sequence) as PRHDT and FYEKMQ. Trimming takes 3 bases from V and 0 bases from J, and the germline ends sit 6 bases apart. CDR3 length: 14 amino acids, cysteine to phenylalanine. Here the CDR3 DNA is all that survives: 42 bases in frame from base 1. The library relied on RT-PCR. This sample was sequenced with an Illumina HiSeq 2500. TCRdb reran the public reads through fastp at Q25 and MiXCR, keeping productive beta chains. Each CDR3 protein appears once, grouped with its most common genes and DNA. Present in this sample are roughly 700,000 distinct CDR3 sequences, about 15% of which were seen just once. The ten top clones hold 11% of the sample.

The receptor was isolated from a man aged 50-59 years who received an inactivated influenza vaccine. Donor details come from another sample of the same person, matched by shared clones. The chain is assembled from TRBV13 and TRBJ1-3, with no reliable assignment of the D segment. The source material was PBMCs from blood, sampled 11 to 12 days after vaccination. The nucleotides read TGTGCCAGCAGCTTCTCGAGCTCTGGAAACACCATATATTTT. It specifies CASSFSSSGNTIYF.